This T cell receptor (beta chain) emerged from a study of radiotherapy plus CTLA-4 blockade in lung cancer. Study conclusions and caveats: Researchers report tumor-derived TCR clones expanding in blood after radiotherapy plus ipilimumab. Reported findings show early blood T cell clone dynamics, with interferon-beta, best predicted response.

Data came from immunoSEQ multiplex PCR; TCRdb stores just in-frame clones and leaves some out. The data show tens of thousands of clones, around 75% seen once. About this clone itself: The antigen is undetermined.

CDR3 length: 15 residues. V was clipped by 4 bases and J by 3 bases, with 13 bases between them. Germline V CDR1 and CDR2: MDHEN, SYDVKM. Focal radiation was given together with CTLA-4 blockade (ipilimumab) to patients with chemo-refractory metastatic non-small-cell lung cancer. Sample: peripheral blood, taken from a patient treated with radiotherapy plus ipilimumab. The chain has TRBV28 and TRBJ2-1; D uncertain. This TCR derives from a human donor with non-small cell lung cancer that progressed on radiotherapy plus ipilimumab. CDR3 region: CASSYIRRDYNEQFF. The DNA for the CDR3 is TGTGCCAGCAGTTATATAAGGCGAGACTACAATGAGCAGTTCTTC. The variable domain in full, with the rest retrieved from reference TRBV28 and TRBJ2-1, is DVKVTQSSRYLVKRTGEKVFLECVQDMDHENMFWYRQDPGLGLRLIYFSYDVKMKEKGDIPEGYSVSREKKERFSLILESASTNQTSMYLCASSYIRRDYNEQFFGPGTRLTVL.